This T cell receptor beta chain was sequenced in a study of T cell responses to AZD1222 COVID-19 vaccine. Profiled with immunoSEQ multiplex PCR; TCRdb holds only in-frame clones, not every one. The table lists 120,000 or so clones, roughly nine tenths of them singletons. On this clone: Its antigen is still unknown.

Whole-study results and caveats: The study identified only five or six AZD1222 recipients as seropositive at baseline.

The TCR sequence derives from an adult in good health. The sequencing here drew on peripheral blood, taken on day 0 of AZD1222 vaccination.

CDR3: CASRSGRETDTQYF. The CDR3 coding sequence is TGTGCCAGCCGTAGCGGGAGAGAGACAGATACGCAGTATTTT. The chain links TRBV27 to TRBJ2-3, with TRBD2 identical over 9 bases. The CDR3 consists of 14 residues. Trimming cost V 8 bases and J 3 bases; bases outside gene matches: 6. Germline assignment: CDR1 MNHEY and CDR2 SMNVEV (reference sequence).